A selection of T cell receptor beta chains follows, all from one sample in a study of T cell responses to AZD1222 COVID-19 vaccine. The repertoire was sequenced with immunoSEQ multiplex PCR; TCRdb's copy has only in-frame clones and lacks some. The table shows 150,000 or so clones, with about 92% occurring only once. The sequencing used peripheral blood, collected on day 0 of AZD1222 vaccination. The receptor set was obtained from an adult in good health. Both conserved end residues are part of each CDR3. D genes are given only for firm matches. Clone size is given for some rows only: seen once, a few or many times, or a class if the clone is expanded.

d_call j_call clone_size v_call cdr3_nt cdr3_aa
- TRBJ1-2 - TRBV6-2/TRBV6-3 TGTGCCAGCAGTTCCGGCGGCTATGGCTACACCTTC CASSSGGYGYTF
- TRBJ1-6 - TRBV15 TGTGCCACCAGCAGAGTGACTACAGTTCCAAGTTCACCCCTCCACTTT CATSRVTTVPSSPLHF
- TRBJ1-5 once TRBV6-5 TGTGCCAGCGGCCGGACAAGCAATCAGCCCCAGCATTTT CASGRTSNQPQHF
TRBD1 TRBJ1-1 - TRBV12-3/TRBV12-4 TGTGCCAGCAGCGGGACAGGGGTCGTAGGAGCTTTCTTT CASSGTGVVGAFF
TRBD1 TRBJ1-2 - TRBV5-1 TGCGCCAGCAGCTGGGGGACGGGACAGGTGAACTATGGCTACACCTTC CASSWGTGQVNYGYTF
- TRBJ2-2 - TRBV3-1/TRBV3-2 TGTGCCAGCAGCCCCGGGGGCGGCACCGGGGAGCTGTTTTTT CASSPGGGTGELFF
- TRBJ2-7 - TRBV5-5 TGTGCCAGCAGCCCGAGTACCAGTACAGAGCAGTACTTC CASSPSTSTEQYF
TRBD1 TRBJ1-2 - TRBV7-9 TGTGCCAGCAGCTCGCCGCAGGGACAGAACTATGGCTACACCTTC CASSSPQGQNYGYTF
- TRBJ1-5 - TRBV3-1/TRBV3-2 TGTGCCAGCAGCCAAGGTGTATATCAGCCCCAGCATTTT CASSQGVYQPQHF
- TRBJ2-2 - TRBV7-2 TGTGCCAGCAGCTTAGAACCGAGAACTAGTACTGGGGAGCTGTTTTTT CASSLEPRTSTGELFF
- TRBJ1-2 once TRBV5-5 TGTGCCAGCAGCCTCACTTTCCGCTATGGCTACACCTTC CASSLTFRYGYTF
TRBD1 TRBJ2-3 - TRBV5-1 TGCGCCAGCAGCTTGGGTTGGGACAGGCCCCTAGGAGATACGCAGTATTTT CASSLGWDRPLGDTQYF
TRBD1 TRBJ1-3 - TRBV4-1 TGCGCCAGCAGCTTGGTGAACAGGGGATTTGGAAACACCATATATTTT CASSLVNRGFGNTIYF
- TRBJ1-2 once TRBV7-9 TGTGCCAGCAGCTTCGGCAGGGTGGGTGGCTACACCTTC CASSFGRVGGYTF
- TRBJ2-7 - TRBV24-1 TGTGCCACCAGTTGGTTGGGGGGACAGCACTCCTACGAGCAGTACTTC CATSWLGGQHSYEQYF
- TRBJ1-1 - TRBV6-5 TGTGCCAGCAGCGACTCTTGGGGTGAGACTGAAGCTTTCTTT CASSDSWGETEAFF
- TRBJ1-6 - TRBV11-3 TGTGCCAGCAGCCCCGGGGATTCACCCCTCCACTTT CASSPGDSPLHF
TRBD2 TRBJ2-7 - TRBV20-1 TGCAGTGTCGGGGGGGTCTACGAGCAGTACTTC CSVGGVYEQYF
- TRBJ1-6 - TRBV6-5 TGTGCCAGCAGAAGGAGCTCCTATAATTCACCCCTCCACTTT CASRRSSYNSPLHF
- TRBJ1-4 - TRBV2 TGTGCCAGCAGTGAGGGGGACCGACGCCACGAAAAACTGTTTTTT CASSEGDRRHEKLFF
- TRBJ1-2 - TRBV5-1 TGCGCCAGCAGCTTGGATTTATGGGAGGGTCCGAGCGGCTACACCTTC CASSLDLWEGPSGYTF
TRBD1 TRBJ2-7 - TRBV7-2 TGTGCCAGCAGCTTAATTGGGGTTGCAGGGGGCGAGCAGTACTTC CASSLIGVAGGEQYF
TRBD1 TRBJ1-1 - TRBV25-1 TGTGCCAGCAGTGAATATTTCCCAGGGGGCACTGAAGCTTTCTTT CASSEYFPGGTEAFF
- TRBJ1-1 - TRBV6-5 TGTGCCAGCAGTTCTCAACTTAACACTGAAGCTTTCTTT CASSSQLNTEAFF
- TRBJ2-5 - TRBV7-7 TGTGCCAGCAGCTCCTCCCTAAAAGAGACCCAGTACTTC CASSSSLKETQYF
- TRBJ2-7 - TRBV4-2 TGTGCCAGCAGCCAAGCGGCCGCGCCTCAATACGAGCAGTACTTC CASSQAAAPQYEQYF
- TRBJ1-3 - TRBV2 TGTGCCAAGAGGGGGTCTGGTGGAAACACCATATATTTT CAKRGSGGNTIYF
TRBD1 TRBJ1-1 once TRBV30 TGTGCCTGGAGCGGGACAGGCCGGGGTGAAGCTTTCTTT CAWSGTGRGEAFF
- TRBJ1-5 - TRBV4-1 TGCGCCAGCAGCCAATTGGGGCCAGGGGTAGGGCAGCCCCAGCATTTT CASSQLGPGVGQPQHF
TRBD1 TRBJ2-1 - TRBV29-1 TGCAGCGCCCGGACAGGCCGGTCCTACAATGAGCAGTTCTTC CSARTGRSYNEQFF
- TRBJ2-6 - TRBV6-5 TGTGCCAGCAGTTACTCGACAAACGGGGCCAACGTCCTGACTTTC CASSYSTNGANVLTF
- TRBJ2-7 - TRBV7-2 TGTGCCAGCAGCTTATCTTCCACGGGGGACTACGAGCAGTACTTC CASSLSSTGDYEQYF
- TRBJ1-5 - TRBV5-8 TGTGCCAGCAACCCACCGTGGGGATTTAGCAATCAGCCCCAGCATTTT CASNPPWGFSNQPQHF
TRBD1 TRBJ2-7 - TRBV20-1 TGCAGTGCTAGTCGGGGACAGGGGTCGAACTACGAGCAGTACTTC CSASRGQGSNYEQYF
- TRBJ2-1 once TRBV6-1 TGTGCCAGCAGTGCATCGGGACACAGCTTCCCAAGTACAGGGAATGAGCAGTTCTTC CASSASGHSFPSTGNEQFF
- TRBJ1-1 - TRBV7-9 TGTGCCAGCAGCCCCCAAGGGGCCCTCACTGAAGCTTTCTTT CASSPQGALTEAFF
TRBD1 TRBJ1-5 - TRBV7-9 TGTGCCAGCAGCTACTGGGGACAGGGTAAAAATCAGCCCCAGCATTTT CASSYWGQGKNQPQHF
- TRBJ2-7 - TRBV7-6 TGTGCCAGCAGCGGAGGAGGGGACCCCTACGAGCAGTACTTC CASSGGGDPYEQYF